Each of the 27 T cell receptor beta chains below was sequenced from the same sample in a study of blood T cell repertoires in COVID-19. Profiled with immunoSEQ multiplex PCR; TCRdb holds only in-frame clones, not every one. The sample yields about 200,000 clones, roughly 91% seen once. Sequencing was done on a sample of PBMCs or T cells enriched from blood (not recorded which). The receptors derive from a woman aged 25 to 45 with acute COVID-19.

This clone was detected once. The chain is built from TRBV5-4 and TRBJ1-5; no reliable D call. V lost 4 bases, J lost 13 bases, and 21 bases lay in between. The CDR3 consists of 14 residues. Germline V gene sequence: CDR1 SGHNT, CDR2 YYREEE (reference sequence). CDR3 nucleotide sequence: TGTGCCAGCAGCCCCGAACCACACGGGAATAATCAGCATTTT. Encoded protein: CASSPEPHGNNQHF.

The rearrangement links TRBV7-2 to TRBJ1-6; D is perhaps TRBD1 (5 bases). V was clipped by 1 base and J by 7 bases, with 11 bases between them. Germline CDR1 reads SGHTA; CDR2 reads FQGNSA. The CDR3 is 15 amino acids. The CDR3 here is CASSLVRGVNSPLHF. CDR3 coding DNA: TGTGCCAGCAGCTTAGTGCGGGGGGTGAATTCACCCCTCCACTTT.

CDR3: CASSQGRTSGYTF. The CDR3 DNA follows: TGCGCCAGCAGCCAAGGACGAACTAGCGGCTACACCTTC. The chain uses TRBV4-3 and TRBJ1-2; D unclear. Germline-derived CDR1 and CDR2 are LGHNA and YSLEER. This CDR3 is 13 amino acids long. V lost 1 base and J lost 8, with 11 bases in between.

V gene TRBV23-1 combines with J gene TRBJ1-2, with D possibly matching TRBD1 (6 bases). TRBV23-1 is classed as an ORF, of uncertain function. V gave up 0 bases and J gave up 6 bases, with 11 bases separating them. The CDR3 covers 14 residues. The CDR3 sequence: CASSQSAGEDGYTF. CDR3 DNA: TGCGCCAGCAGTCAATCAGCAGGGGAAGATGGCTACACCTTC.

CDR3 loop: CASSGLAGGLTQYF. The CDR3 coding sequence is TGTGCCAGCAGCGGACTAGCGGGGGGGCTTACGCAGTATTTT. The chain couples TRBV9 to TRBJ2-3, with TRBD2 matching over 14 bases. This CDR3 has 14 amino acids. Germline lookup yields CDR1 SGDLS and CDR2 YYNGEE. After removal of 3 bases from V and 8 bases from J, the junction contained 2 bases not matched to a gene.

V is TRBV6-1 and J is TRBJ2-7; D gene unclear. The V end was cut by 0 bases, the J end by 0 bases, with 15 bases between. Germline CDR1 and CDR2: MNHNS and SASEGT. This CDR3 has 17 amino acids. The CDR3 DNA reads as TGTGCCAGCAGTGAAGCGCTTCAGAGAACTATCTCCTACGAGCAGTACTTC. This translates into CASSEALQRTISYEQYF.

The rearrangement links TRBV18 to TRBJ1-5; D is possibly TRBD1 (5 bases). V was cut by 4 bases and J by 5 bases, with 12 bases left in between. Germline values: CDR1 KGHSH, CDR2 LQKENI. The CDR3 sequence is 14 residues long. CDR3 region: CASSRGVGHQPQHF. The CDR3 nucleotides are TGTGCCAGCTCACGGGGGGTAGGGCATCAGCCCCAGCATTTT.

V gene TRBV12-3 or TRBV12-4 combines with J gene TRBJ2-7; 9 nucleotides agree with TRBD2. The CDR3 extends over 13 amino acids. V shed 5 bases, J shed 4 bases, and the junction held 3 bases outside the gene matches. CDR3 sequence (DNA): TGTGCCAGCAGTAAGCTAGCGGGGTACGAGCAGTACTTC. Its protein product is CASSKLAGYEQYF.

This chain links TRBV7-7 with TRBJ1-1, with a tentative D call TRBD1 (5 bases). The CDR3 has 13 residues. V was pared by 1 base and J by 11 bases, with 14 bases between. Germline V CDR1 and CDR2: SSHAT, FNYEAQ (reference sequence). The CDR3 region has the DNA TGTGCCAGCAGCTTAGGGGCGGGACGACCTGCTTTCTTT. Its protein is CASSLGAGRPAFF.

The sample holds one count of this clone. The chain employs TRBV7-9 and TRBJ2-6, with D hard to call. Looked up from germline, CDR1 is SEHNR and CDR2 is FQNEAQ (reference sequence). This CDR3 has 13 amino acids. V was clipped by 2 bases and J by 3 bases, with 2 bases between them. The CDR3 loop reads CASSLLGANVLTF. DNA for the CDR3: TGTGCCAGCAGCTTACTTGGGGCCAACGTCCTGACTTTC.

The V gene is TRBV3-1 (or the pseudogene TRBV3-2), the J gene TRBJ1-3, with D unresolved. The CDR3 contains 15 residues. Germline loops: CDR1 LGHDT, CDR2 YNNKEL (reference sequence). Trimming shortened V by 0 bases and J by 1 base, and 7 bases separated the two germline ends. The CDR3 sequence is CASSQERGSGNTIYF. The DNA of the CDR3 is TGTGCCAGCAGCCAAGAACGGGGATCTGGAAACACCATATATTTT.

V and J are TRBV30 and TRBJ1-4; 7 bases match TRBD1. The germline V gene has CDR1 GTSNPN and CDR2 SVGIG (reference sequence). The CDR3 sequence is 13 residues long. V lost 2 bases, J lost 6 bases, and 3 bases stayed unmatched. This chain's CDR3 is CAWSPGQHEKLFF. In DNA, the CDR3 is TGTGCCTGGAGTCCGGGACAGCATGAAAAACTGTTTTTT. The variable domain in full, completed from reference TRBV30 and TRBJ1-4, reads SQTIHQWPATLVQPVGSPLSLECTVEGTSNPNLYWYRQAAGRGLQLLFYSVGIGQISSEVPQNLSASRPQDRQFILSSKKLLLSDSGFYLCAWSPGQHEKLFFGSGTQLSVL.

The CDR3 DNA reads as TGCGCCAGCAGCGTCGGGACACCGAACACCGGGGAGCTGTTTTTT. Amino acid sequence: CASSVGTPNTGELFF. The genes are TRBV5-1 and TRBJ2-2; D is perhaps TRBD1 (6 bases). V lost 4 bases and J 0 bases, leaving 10 bases between the germline ends. Per the germline V gene, CDR1 is SGHRS and CDR2 is YFSETQ. The CDR3 covers 15 residues.

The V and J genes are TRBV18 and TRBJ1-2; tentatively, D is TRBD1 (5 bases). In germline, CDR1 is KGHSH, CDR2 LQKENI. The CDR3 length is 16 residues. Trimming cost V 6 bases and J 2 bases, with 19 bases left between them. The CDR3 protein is CASSPAAGLANYGYTF. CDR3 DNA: TGTGCCAGCTCGCCGGCCGCGGGGCTGGCCAACTATGGCTACACCTTC. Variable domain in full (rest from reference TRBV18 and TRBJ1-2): NAGVMQNPRHLVRRRGQEARLRCSPMKGHSHVYWYRQLPEEGLKFMVYLQKENIIDESGMPKERFSAEFPKEGPSILRIQQVVRGDSAAYFCASSPAAGLANYGYTFGSGTRLTVV.

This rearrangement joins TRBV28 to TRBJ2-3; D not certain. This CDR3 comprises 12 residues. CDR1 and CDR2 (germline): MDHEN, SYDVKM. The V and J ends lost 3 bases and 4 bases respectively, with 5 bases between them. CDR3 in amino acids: CASSLPADTQYF. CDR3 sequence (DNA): TGTGCCAGCAGTTTGCCGGCAGATACGCAGTATTTT.

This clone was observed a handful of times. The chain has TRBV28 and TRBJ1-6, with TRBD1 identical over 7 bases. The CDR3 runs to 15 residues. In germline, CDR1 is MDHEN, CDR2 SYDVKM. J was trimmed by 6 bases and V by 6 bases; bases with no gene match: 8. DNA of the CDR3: TGTGCCAGCAGCCCAACAGGGGTGGGTAATTCACCCCTCCACTTT. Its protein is CASSPTGVGNSPLHF.

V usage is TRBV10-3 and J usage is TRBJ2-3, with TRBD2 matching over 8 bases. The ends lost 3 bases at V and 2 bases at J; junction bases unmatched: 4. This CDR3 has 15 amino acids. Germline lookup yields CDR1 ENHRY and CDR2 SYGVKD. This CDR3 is CAISDSGEITDTQYF. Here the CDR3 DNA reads TGTGCCATCAGTGATAGCGGGGAGATCACAGATACGCAGTATTTT.

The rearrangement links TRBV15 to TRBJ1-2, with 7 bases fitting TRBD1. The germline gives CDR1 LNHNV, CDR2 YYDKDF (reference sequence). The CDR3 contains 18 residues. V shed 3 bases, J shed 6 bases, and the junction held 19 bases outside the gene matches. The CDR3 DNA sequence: TGTGCCACCAGCAGGATTCCGAGAACCAGGACAGGTGGGGATGGCTACACCTTC. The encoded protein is CATSRIPRTRTGGDGYTF.

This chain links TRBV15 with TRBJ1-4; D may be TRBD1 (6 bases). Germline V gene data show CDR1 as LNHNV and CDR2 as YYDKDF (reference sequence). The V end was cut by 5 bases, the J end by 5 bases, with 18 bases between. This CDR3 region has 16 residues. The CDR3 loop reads CATSLPSTGPNEKLFF. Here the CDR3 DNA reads TGTGCCACCAGCCTGCCGTCGACAGGTCCGAATGAAAAACTGTTTTTT.

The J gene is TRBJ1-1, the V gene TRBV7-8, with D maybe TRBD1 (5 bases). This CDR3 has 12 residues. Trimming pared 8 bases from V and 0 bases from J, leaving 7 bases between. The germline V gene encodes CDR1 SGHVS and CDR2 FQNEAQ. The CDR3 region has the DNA TGTGCCAGCGGACACGTGAACACTGAAGCTTTCTTT. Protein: CASGHVNTEAFF.

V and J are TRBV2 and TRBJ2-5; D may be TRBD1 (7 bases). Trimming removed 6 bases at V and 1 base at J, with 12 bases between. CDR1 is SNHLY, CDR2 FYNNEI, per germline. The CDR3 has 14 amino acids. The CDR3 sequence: CASRTRGAQETQYF. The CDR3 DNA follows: TGTGCCAGCAGGACCAGGGGGGCCCAAGAGACCCAGTACTTC.

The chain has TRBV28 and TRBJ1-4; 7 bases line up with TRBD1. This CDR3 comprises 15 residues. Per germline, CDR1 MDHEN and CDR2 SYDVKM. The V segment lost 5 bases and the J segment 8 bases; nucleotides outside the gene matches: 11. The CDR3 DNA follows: TGTGCCAGCAGTCGAACAGGGGTTTCAATGGAAAAACTGTTTTTT. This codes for CASSRTGVSMEKLFF. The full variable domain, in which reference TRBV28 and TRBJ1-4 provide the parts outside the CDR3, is DVKVTQSSRYLVKRTGEKVFLECVQDMDHENMFWYRQDPGLGLRLIYFSYDVKMKEKGDIPEGYSVSREKKERFSLILESASTNQTSMYLCASSRTGVSMEKLFFGSGTQLSVL.

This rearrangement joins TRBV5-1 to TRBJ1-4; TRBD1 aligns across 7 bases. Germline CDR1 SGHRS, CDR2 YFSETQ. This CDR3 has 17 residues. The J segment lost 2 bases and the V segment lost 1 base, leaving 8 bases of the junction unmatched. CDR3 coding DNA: TGCGCCAGCAGCTTGAGGGGCAGGGGGTCTACTAATGAAAAACTGTTTTTT. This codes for CASSLRGRGSTNEKLFF.

In nucleotides, the CDR3 is TGCGCCAGCAGCTTATCAGGGGGCGGTAGTAATGAAAAACTGTTTTTT. Translated: CASSLSGGGSNEKLFF. The genes are TRBV5-1 and TRBJ1-4; 8 bases align to TRBD1. This CDR3 spans 16 amino acids. V lost 2 bases, J lost 4 bases, and 7 bases stayed unmatched. Germline V gives CDR1 SGHRS, CDR2 YFSETQ.

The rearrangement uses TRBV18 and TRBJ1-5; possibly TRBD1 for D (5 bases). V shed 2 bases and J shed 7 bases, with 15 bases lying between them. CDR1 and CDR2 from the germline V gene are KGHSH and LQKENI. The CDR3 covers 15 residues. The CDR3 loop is CASSPRAGREQPQHF. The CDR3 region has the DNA TGTGCCAGCTCACCAAGGGCAGGGAGGGAGCAGCCCCAGCATTTT. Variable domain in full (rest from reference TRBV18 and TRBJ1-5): NAGVMQNPRHLVRRRGQEARLRCSPMKGHSHVYWYRQLPEEGLKFMVYLQKENIIDESGMPKERFSAEFPKEGPSILRIQQVVRGDSAAYFCASSPRAGREQPQHFGDGTRLSIL.

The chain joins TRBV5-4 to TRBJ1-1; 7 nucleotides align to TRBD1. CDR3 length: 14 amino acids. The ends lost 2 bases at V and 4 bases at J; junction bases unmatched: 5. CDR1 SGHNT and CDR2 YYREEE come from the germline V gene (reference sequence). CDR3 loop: CASSFQGEVTEAFF. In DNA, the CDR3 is TGTGCCAGCAGCTTTCAGGGGGAGGTCACTGAAGCTTTCTTT. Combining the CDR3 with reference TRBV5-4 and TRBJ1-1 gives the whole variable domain ETGVTQSPTHLIKTRGQQVTLRCSSQSGHNTVSWYQQALGQGPQFIFQYYREEENGRGNFPPRFSGLQFPNYSSELNVNALELDDSALYLCASSFQGEVTEAFFGQGTRLTVV.

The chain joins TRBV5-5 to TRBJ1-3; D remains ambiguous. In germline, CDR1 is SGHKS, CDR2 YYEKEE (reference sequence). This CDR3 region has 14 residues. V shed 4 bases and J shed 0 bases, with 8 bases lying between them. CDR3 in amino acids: CASSLTFSGNTIYF. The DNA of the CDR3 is TGTGCCAGCAGCCTTACATTCTCTGGAAACACCATATATTTT.